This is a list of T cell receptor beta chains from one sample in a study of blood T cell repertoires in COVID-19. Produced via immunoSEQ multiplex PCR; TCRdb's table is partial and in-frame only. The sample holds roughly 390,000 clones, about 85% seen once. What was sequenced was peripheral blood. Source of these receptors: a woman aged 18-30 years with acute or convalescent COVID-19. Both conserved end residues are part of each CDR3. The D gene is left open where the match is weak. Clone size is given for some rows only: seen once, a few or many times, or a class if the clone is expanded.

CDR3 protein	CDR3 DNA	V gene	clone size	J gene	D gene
CAISGPFTGQGDGLNTGELFF	TGTGCCATCAGTGGGCCCTTTACCGGACAGGGTGACGGCCTGAACACCGGGGAGCTGTTTTTT	TRBV10-3	-	TRBJ2-2	TRBD1
CASSGGKGGYTF	TGTGCCAGCAGCGGGGGGAAAGGAGGCTACACCTTC	TRBV14	few	TRBJ1-2	-
CASSVGSGSQETQYF	TGTGCCAGCAGCGTAGGCTCGGGGTCACAAGAGACCCAGTACTTC	TRBV9	once	TRBJ2-5	-
CASSQQGRETQYF	TGTGCCAGCAGTCAACAGGGGAGGGAGACCCAGTACTTC	TRBV5-8	-	TRBJ2-5	-
CASSQKVVLAKNIQYF	TGTGCCAGCAGCCAGAAAGTAGTTTTAGCCAAAAACATTCAGTACTTC	TRBV3-1/TRBV3-2	-	TRBJ2-4	-
CASSPDETSGIYEQYF	TGTGCCAGCAGCCCAGATGAAACTAGCGGGATTTACGAGCAGTACTTC	TRBV5-4	-	TRBJ2-7	TRBD2
CASSLTRVKDNEQFF	TGTGCCAGCAGTCTTACGCGGGTAAAGGACAATGAGCAGTTCTTC	TRBV7-8	-	TRBJ2-1	-
CASSPVRDTQYF	TGTGCCAGCAGCCCGGTCCGAGATACGCAGTATTTT	TRBV6-6	once	TRBJ2-3	-
CASSEGDRGLQRRHF	TGTGCCAGCAGTGAAGGGGACAGGGGGCTACAAAGAAGGCATTTT	TRBV6-1	-	TRBJ1-5	TRBD1
CASSQEGEGYTF	TGCGCCAGCAGTCAAGAGGGGGAAGGCTACACCTTC	TRBV5-1	once	TRBJ1-2	-